The following is a TCR beta chain sequence with its context. The entry originates in a study of control samples from healthy donors and cancer patients. Sequencing was performed with immunoSEQ multiplex PCR; in TCRdb, only in-frame clones are kept and a portion is missing. Of some 120,000 clones listed, about 93% are singletons. The sequence was collected from a man between 25 and 39 years old in good health. The sample was blood.

In DNA, the CDR3 is TGTGCCAGCAGTTTAAGCCACAGGGTGGTCACTGAAGCTTTCTTT. It encodes CASSLSHRVVTEAFF. The gene calls are TRBV27 and TRBJ1-1, with TRBD1 as a possible D gene (6 bases). CDR3 size: 15 residues. Trimming pared 2 bases from V and 4 bases from J, leaving 14 bases between. Germline V gives CDR1 MNHEY, CDR2 SMNVEV (reference sequence).